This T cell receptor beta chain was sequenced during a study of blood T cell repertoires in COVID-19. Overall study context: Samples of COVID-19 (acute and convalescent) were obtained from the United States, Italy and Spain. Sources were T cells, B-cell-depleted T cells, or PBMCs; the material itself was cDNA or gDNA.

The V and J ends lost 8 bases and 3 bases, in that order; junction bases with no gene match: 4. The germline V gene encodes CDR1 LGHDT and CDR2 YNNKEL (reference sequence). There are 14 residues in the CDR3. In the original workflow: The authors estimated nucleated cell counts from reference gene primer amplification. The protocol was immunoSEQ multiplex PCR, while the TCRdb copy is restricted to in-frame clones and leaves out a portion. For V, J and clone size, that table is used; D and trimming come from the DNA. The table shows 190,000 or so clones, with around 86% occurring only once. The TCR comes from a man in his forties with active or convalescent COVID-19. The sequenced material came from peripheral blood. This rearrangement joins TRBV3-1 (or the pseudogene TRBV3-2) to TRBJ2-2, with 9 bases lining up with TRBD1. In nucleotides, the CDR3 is TGTGCCAGCGGACAGGGGCGTCACACCGGGGAGCTGTTTTTT. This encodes CASGQGRHTGELFF.